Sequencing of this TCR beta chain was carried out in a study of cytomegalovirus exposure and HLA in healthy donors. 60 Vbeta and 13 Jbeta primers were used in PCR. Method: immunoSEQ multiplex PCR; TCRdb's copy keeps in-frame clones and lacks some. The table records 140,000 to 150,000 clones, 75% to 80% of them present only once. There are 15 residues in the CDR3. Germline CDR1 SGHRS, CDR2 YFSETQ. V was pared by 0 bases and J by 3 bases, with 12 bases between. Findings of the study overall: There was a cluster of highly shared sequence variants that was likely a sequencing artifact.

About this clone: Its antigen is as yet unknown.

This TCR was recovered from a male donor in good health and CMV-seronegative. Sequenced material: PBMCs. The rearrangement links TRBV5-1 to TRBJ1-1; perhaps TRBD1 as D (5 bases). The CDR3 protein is CASSLVVGADTEAFF. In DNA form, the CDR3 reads TGCGCCAGCAGCTTGGTTGTAGGGGCGGACACTGAAGCTTTCTTT.